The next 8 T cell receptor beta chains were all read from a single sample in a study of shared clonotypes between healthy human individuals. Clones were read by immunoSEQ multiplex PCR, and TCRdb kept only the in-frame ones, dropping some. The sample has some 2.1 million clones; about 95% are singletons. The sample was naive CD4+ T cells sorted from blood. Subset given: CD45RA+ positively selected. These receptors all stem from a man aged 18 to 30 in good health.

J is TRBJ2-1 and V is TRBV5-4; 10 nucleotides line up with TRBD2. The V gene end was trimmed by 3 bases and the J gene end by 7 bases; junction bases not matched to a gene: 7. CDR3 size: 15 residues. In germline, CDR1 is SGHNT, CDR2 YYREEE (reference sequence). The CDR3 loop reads CASSSGLAELNEQFF. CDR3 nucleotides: TGTGCCAGCAGCTCCGGACTAGCGGAATTGAATGAGCAGTTCTTC.

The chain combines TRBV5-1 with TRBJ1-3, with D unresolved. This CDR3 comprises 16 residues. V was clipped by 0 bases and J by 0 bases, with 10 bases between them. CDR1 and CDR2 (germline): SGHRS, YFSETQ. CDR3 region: CASSLAGLRSGNTIYF. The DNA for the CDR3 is TGCGCCAGCAGCTTGGCGGGCCTGCGCTCTGGAAACACCATATATTTT.

The CDR3, as DNA: TGTGCCAGCAGTGACGTTATGGGCGCCTACGAGCAGTACTTC. It specifies CASSDVMGAYEQYF. The J gene is TRBJ2-7, the V gene TRBV6-1; D gene ambiguous. Germline CDR1 MNHNS, CDR2 SASEGT. V dropped 3 bases and J dropped 2 bases, with 11 bases sitting between them. This CDR3 comprises 14 residues.

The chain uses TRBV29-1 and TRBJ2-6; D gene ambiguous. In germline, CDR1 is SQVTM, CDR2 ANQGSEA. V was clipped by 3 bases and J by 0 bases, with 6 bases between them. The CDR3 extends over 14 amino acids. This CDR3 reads CSVDGDSGANVLTF. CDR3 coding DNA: TGCAGCGTTGATGGCGACTCTGGGGCCAACGTCCTGACTTTC.

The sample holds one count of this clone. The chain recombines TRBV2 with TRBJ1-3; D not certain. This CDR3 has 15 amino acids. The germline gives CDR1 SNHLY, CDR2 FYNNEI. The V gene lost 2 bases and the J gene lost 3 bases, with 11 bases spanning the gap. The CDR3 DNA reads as TGTGCCAGCAGTGAACTGGCACTTGGTGGAAACACCATATATTTT. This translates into CASSELALGGNTIYF.

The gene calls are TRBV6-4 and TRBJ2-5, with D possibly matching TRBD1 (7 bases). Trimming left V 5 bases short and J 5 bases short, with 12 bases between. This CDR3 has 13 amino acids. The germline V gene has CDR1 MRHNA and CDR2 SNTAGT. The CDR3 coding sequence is TGTGCCAGCAGTACGCAGGGGGGCGAGACCCAGTACTTC. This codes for CASSTQGGETQYF.

CDR3 bases: TGCGCCAGCAGCCAACGAGAACAGGGGGCGTACGAGCAGTACTTC. It translates to CASSQREQGAYEQYF. This chain links TRBV5-1 with TRBJ2-7, with 9 positions matching TRBD1. CDR3 size: 15 residues. Trimming removed 4 bases from V and 4 bases from J; junction bases left unmatched: 9. CDR1 and CDR2 (germline): SGHRS, YFSETQ. Full variable domain (outside the CDR3, taken from reference TRBV5-1 and TRBJ2-7): KAGVTQTPRYLIKTRGQQVTLSCSPISGHRSVSWYQQTPGQGLQFLFEYFSETQRNKGNFPGRFSGRQFSNSRSEMNVSTLELGDSALYLCASSQREQGAYEQYFGPGTRLTVT.

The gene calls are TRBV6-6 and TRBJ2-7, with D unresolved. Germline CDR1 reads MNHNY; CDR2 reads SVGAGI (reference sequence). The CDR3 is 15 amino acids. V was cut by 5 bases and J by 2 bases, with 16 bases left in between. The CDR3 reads CASSPPVARAYEQYF. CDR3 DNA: TGTGCCAGCAGTCCTCCGGTAGCTCGGGCCTACGAGCAGTACTTC.